The 32 T cell receptor beta chains below all came from one sample that was sequenced in a study of T-cell reconstitution after alpha-beta-depleted transplantation in children. The authors prepared the TCRbeta library with unique molecular identifiers. TCRdb passed the PCR reads through MiXCR, listing each CDR3 protein once. The table records about 640,000 distinct CDR3 sequences, approximately 13% of them present only once. The sequences come from PBMCs, mostly from graft donor cells, collected 360 days after TCRalphabeta/CD19-depleted stem cell transplant. These TCRs come from a male patient aged 10 to 17 who had a stem cell transplant for acute myeloid leukemia, so the T cells may come from the graft donor.

A remark on this clonotype: This clone may be a read error of a much larger clone one base away. The CDR3 ends on some other residue instead of the conserved phenylalanine or tryptophan, so this is likely a read error. The chain combines TRBV20-1 with TRBJ2-3; 12 bases align to TRBD2. The germline V gene encodes CDR1 DFQATT and CDR2 SNEGSKA (reference sequence). The V segment lost 3 bases and the J segment 5 bases; nucleotides outside the gene matches: 6. The CDR3 runs 15 residues. The CDR3 DNA is TGCAGTGCTAGGGCCCAGACTAGCGGGAGAGATACGCAGTATTCT. Translated: CSARAQTSGRDTQYS.

The rearrangement joins TRBV4-2 to TRBJ2-6; 10 nucleotides agree with TRBD1. Looked up from germline, CDR1 is LGHNA and CDR2 is YNFKEQ. The CDR3 has 20 residues. Losses at the gene ends were 1 base for V and 0 bases for J; bases not matched to a gene: 9. CDR3 nucleotides: TGTGCCAGCAGCCAAGCGGGACAGGGGCGCCATTTCTCTGGGGCCAACGTCCTGACTTTC. The encoded protein is CASSQAGQGRHFSGANVLTF.

This clonotype was detected ten times or more. The chain employs TRBV5-1 and TRBJ2-1; no clear D gene. The CDR3 has 14 residues. Per germline, CDR1 SGHRS and CDR2 YFSETQ. V lost 1 base, J lost 2 bases, and 7 bases lay in between. The CDR3 sequence is CASSLPETYNEQFF. In DNA form, the CDR3 reads TGCGCCAGCAGCTTGCCGGAGACCTACAATGAGCAGTTCTTC.

There are many counts of this clonotype. The rearrangement links TRBV27 to TRBJ1-1; a possible D gene is TRBD1 (5 bases). The germline V gene has CDR1 MNHEY and CDR2 SMNVEV (reference sequence). The V end was cut by 3 bases, the J end by 1 base, with 9 bases between. This CDR3 spans 14 amino acids. Written as DNA, the CDR3 is TGTGCCAGCAGTTTCAGGGTCCCGAACACTGAAGCTTTCTTT. Translation: CASSFRVPNTEAFF.

This clonotype occurred a few times. The CDR3 sequence is CSARPPGQDAEAFF. Written as DNA, the CDR3 is TGCAGTGCTAGACCCCCGGGCCAAGACGCTGAAGCTTTCTTT. V usage is TRBV20-1 and J usage is TRBJ1-1; D not resolved. The CDR3 is 14 residues long. Trimming shortened V by 2 bases and J by 6 bases, and 16 bases separated the two germline ends. Per the germline V gene, CDR1 is DFQATT and CDR2 is SNEGSKA (reference sequence).

The chain has TRBV11-3 and TRBJ2-1, with D tentatively TRBD1 or TRBD2 (5 bases each). Trimming removed 5 bases at V and 0 bases at J, with 11 bases between. Per the germline V gene, CDR1 is SGHNT and CDR2 is YENEEA. The CDR3 loop spans 15 amino acids. The CDR3 spells CASSKGESSYNEQFF. The CDR3 DNA follows: TGTGCCAGCAGCAAAGGGGAGAGCTCCTACAATGAGCAGTTCTTC.

Here the CDR3 reads CASSEYVGQELFF. The CDR3 bases are TGTGCCAGCAGTGAATACGTTGGACAGGAGCTGTTTTTT. The genes are TRBV25-1 and TRBJ2-2, with D maybe TRBD1 (5 bases). Trimming stripped 0 bases from V and 10 bases from J, with 9 bases between. The CDR3 runs to 13 residues. Germline V gene data show CDR1 as MGHDK and CDR2 as SYGVNS. The variable domain in full, with the rest retrieved from reference TRBV25-1 and TRBJ2-2, is EADIYQTPRYLVIGTGKKITLECSQTMGHDKMYWYQQDPGMELHLIHYSYGVNSTEKGDLSSESTVSRIRTEHFPLTLESARPSHTSQYLCASSEYVGQELFFGEGSRLTVL.

The chain joins TRBV28 to TRBJ2-7; D perhaps matches TRBD2 (6 bases). Trimming left V 10 bases short and J 6 bases short, with 22 bases between. CDR1 and CDR2 (germline): MDHEN, SYDVKM. This CDR3 has 14 amino acids. CDR3 in amino acids: CATRRNGSGGEQYF. The CDR3 DNA sequence: TGTGCCACCCGGAGGAACGGGAGTGGCGGCGAGCAGTACTTC.

This sequence joins TRBV14 and TRBJ2-2; TRBD2 matches 8 bases. Germline CDR1 is SGHDN and CDR2 is FVKESK. The V gene end was trimmed by 0 bases and the J gene end by 4 bases; junction bases not matched to a gene: 4. This CDR3 spans 16 amino acids. The CDR3 reads CASSQESGRGTGELFF. The DNA of the CDR3 is TGTGCCAGCAGCCAAGAAAGCGGGAGAGGCACCGGGGAGCTGTTTTTT.

There are many counts of this clonotype. The CDR3 is CASRYRDRANEQFF. In DNA, the CDR3 is TGTGCCAGCAGGTACCGGGACAGGGCCAATGAGCAGTTCTTC. J is TRBJ2-1 and V is TRBV12-3 or TRBV12-4, with 9 bases matching TRBD1. The junction had 6 bases not matched to a gene; V was cut back by 6 bases and J by 6 bases. This CDR3 region has 14 residues.

Concerning this clonotype itself: One end of the junction is discordant with germline, which a read error may explain. This chain joins TRBV6-1 and TRBJ2-1, with TRBD2 matching 7 bases. CDR1 and CDR2 (germline): MNHNS, SASEGT. There are 14 residues in the CDR3. The CDR3 reads CASRWASGGNEQSF. Written as DNA, the CDR3 is TGTGCCAGCAGGTGGGCTAGCGGAGGGAATGAGCAGTCCTTC.

This clonotype was seen a handful of times. This chain joins TRBV18 and TRBJ2-1, with D unresolved. CDR3 length: 15 amino acids. Trimming removed 6 bases at V and 12 bases at J, with 24 bases between. Germline V lookup: CDR1 KGHSH, CDR2 LQKENI. In DNA, the CDR3 is TGTGCCAGCTCTCCGGACCTCATGGGCCCTTTGGGGCAGTTCTTC. Translating it yields CASSPDLMGPLGQFF.

This clonotype was counted ten times or more. V is TRBV29-1 and J is TRBJ2-7, with 10 bases matching TRBD1. This CDR3 region has 13 residues. V was pared by 5 bases and J by 2 bases, with 3 bases of the junction left unmatched. CDR1 is SQVTM and CDR2 is ANQGSEA in the germline V gene. The CDR3 sequence is CSVPGTGAYEQYF. In DNA, the CDR3 is TGCAGCGTTCCCGGGACAGGGGCCTACGAGCAGTACTTC.

The chain carries TRBV6-1 and TRBJ2-7, with 8 nucleotides matching TRBD1. The V segment lost 5 bases and the J segment 6 bases; nucleotides outside the gene matches: 15. CDR3 length: 16 residues. CDR1 and CDR2 (germline): MNHNS, SASEGT. The DNA of the CDR3 is TGTGCCAGCAGTCGCGTCCCGGGACAGGTGGTAGTCGAGCAGTACTTC. The encoded protein is CASSRVPGQVVVEQYF.

This clonotype was seen repeatedly, ten times or more. V is TRBV4-2 and J is TRBJ2-7; D ambiguous. The CDR3 has 14 amino acids. Between the trimmed V and J ends, which lost 0 bases and 6 bases, there was a span of 12 bases. Germline values: CDR1 LGHNA, CDR2 YNFKEQ. The CDR3 DNA is TGTGCCAGCAGCCAAGATGCCTCCGTTCTCGAGCAGTACTTC. Protein: CASSQDASVLEQYF.

The rearrangement joins TRBV28 to TRBJ2-7; tentative D call: TRBD1 (6 bases). The V end was cut by 8 bases, the J end by 1 base, with 15 bases between. The CDR3 is 14 amino acids. Germline loops: CDR1 MDHEN, CDR2 SYDVKM. Written as DNA, the CDR3 is TGTGCCAGCGTGGACAGTCCCCTTTCCTACGAGCAGTACTTC. Its translation: CASVDSPLSYEQYF.

This clonotype was seen a few times. The genes are TRBV20-1 and TRBJ2-2; 11 nucleotides line up with TRBD2. With 6 bases clipped from V and 1 base from J, the junction kept 4 bases outside the gene matches. The CDR3 extends over 15 amino acids. Germline-derived CDR1 and CDR2 are DFQATT and SNEGSKA (reference sequence). Here the CDR3 DNA reads TGCAGTGCAGATAGCGGGAGGGTGAACACCGGGGAGCTGTTTTTT. It is translated as CSADSGRVNTGELFF.

In its sample, this clonotype was seen many times. The chain couples TRBV7-8 to TRBJ2-1; TRBD2 matches 7 bases. Germline CDR1 SGHVS, CDR2 FQNEAQ. The length of the CDR3 is 16 residues. The V and J ends lost 1 base and 0 bases, in that order; junction bases with no gene match: 3. The CDR3, as DNA: TGTGCCAGCAGCTTAGGGCGGGAGATCTCCTACAATGAGCAGTTCTTC. It encodes CASSLGREISYNEQFF.

This clonotype showed up just a few times. The chain employs TRBV7-6 and TRBJ2-7, with 12 bases lining up with TRBD2. Germline assignment: CDR1 SGHVS and CDR2 FNYEAQ. Unmatched junction bases numbered 5, after V lost 5 bases and J lost 3 bases. The CDR3 has 15 residues. CDR3 protein: CASSRTSGTFYEQYF. CDR3 sequence (DNA): TGTGCCAGCAGCAGGACTAGCGGGACATTCTACGAGCAGTACTTC.

This clonotype was observed at least ten times. CDR3 in amino acids: CASDTDSGSRQETQYF. The CDR3 nucleotides are TGTGCCAGCGATACCGATAGCGGGAGTCGACAGGAGACCCAGTACTTC. The V and J genes are TRBV28 and TRBJ2-5; 9 bases map to TRBD2. Unmatched junction bases numbered 15, after V lost 8 bases and J lost 5 bases. The CDR3 extends over 16 amino acids. Looked up from germline, CDR1 is MDHEN and CDR2 is SYDVKM.

This clonotype was seen repeatedly, ten times or more. The chain joins TRBV12-3 or TRBV12-4 to TRBJ1-1, with a possible D match to TRBD1 (5 bases). V was trimmed by 8 bases and J by 4 bases, leaving 11 bases between them. The CDR3 spans 12 residues. The CDR3 reads CASWGGRTEAFF. The CDR3 DNA follows: TGTGCCAGCTGGGGCGGGCGCACTGAAGCTTTCTTT.

This chain connects TRBV20-1 to TRBJ1-5; 8 nucleotides line up with TRBD1. The J segment lost 3 bases and the V segment lost 0 bases, leaving 7 bases of the junction unmatched. The germline V gene has CDR1 DFQATT and CDR2 SNEGSKA (reference sequence). CDR3 size: 16 residues. The CDR3 DNA reads TGCAGTGCTAGAGATCCTACAGGGGGACCCAATCAGCCCCAGCATTTT. Translation: CSARDPTGGPNQPQHF.

This clonotype was found a few times. This chain connects TRBV14 to TRBJ2-1, with D unresolved. The V end was cut by 3 bases, the J end by 7 bases, with 7 bases between. The CDR3 totals 12 residues. CDR1 is SGHDN, CDR2 FVKESK, per germline. The CDR3 loop reads CASSHAWNEQFF. CDR3 coding DNA: TGTGCCAGCAGCCATGCGTGGAATGAGCAGTTCTTC. The whole variable domain, filled in from reference TRBV14 and TRBJ2-1, reads EAGVTQFPSHSVIEKGQTVTLRCDPISGHDNLYWYRRVMGKEIKFLLHFVKESKQDESGMPNNRFLAERTGGTYSTLKVQPAELEDSGVYFCASSHAWNEQFFGPGTRLTVL.

There are many counts of this clonotype. A read error may account for a junction end that differs from germline. This chain connects TRBV7-3 to TRBJ2-2, with 12 bases matching TRBD2. CDR1 SGHTA and CDR2 FQGTGA come from the germline V gene. The CDR3 is 20 residues long. CDR3: CASSYIPRLAGGPDTRELFF. CDR3 bases: TGTGCCAGCAGCTACATTCCGAGGCTAGCGGGAGGGCCGGACACCCGGGAGCTGTTTTTT.

V usage is TRBV29-1 and J usage is TRBJ2-7; 7 bases align to TRBD2. Germline CDR1 is SQVTM and CDR2 is ANQGSEA. V lost 1 base, J lost 0 bases, and 12 bases stayed unmatched. This CDR3 spans 17 amino acids. CDR3 sequence: CSVEARGRDQASYEQYF. In DNA form, the CDR3 reads TGCAGCGTTGAAGCTCGAGGGAGGGACCAGGCCTCCTACGAGCAGTACTTC.

This clonotype was observed at least ten times. The chain is built from TRBV6-5 and TRBJ2-1, with 10 bases that match TRBD2. CDR3 length: 15 residues. Per the germline V gene, CDR1 is MNHEY and CDR2 is SVGAGI. With 0 bases clipped from V and 6 bases from J, the junction kept 2 bases outside the gene matches. CDR3 loop: CASSYSAGGGNEQFF. The CDR3 DNA follows: TGTGCCAGCAGTTACTCAGCGGGGGGGGGCAATGAGCAGTTCTTC.

The V gene is TRBV21-1, the J gene TRBJ2-6; TRBD2, the table's D call, was not compared with the DNA. TRBV21-1 is annotated as a pseudogene. This CDR3 region has 18 residues. CDR3 amino acids: CASSKTSGTYSGANVLTF. The CDR3 coding sequence is TGTGCCAGCAGCAAAACCTCCGGGACTTACTCTGGGGCCAACGTCCTGACTTTC.

This clonotype was seen more than once but under ten times. The chain employs TRBV3-1 and TRBJ1-1; D is unclear. The V gene lost 4 bases and the J gene lost 10 bases, with 10 bases spanning the gap. The CDR3 is 11 residues long. Germline CDR1 LGHDT, CDR2 YNNKEL (reference sequence). The CDR3 here is CASSRFRRAFF. The CDR3 DNA follows: TGTGCCAGCAGCCGGTTTCGGCGAGCTTTCTTT.

This clonotype was observed a handful of times. The chain has TRBV29-1 and TRBJ1-2, with D possibly being TRBD1 (6 bases). Trimming left V 4 bases short and J 6 bases short, with 18 bases between. The CDR3 covers 14 residues. The germline V gene encodes CDR1 SQVTM and CDR2 ANQGSEA. CDR3 in amino acids: CSVGRGAERDGYTF. CDR3 nucleotide sequence: TGCAGCGTTGGTCGGGGGGCAGAGAGGGATGGCTACACCTTC.

The chain carries TRBV10-3 and TRBJ2-5; a weak D match, TRBD1 (5 bases). Per the germline V gene, CDR1 is ENHRY and CDR2 is SYGVKD. The CDR3 is made up of 17 amino acids. Trimming stripped 0 bases from V and 1 base from J, with 15 bases between. CDR3 bases: TGTGCCATCAGTGAGTCTCCCAGGGTGCGATCCCAAGAGACCCAGTACTTC. Its protein is CAISESPRVRSQETQYF.

This clonotype has only a few counts. This chain links TRBV7-9 with TRBJ2-1, with 9 nucleotides matching TRBD2. Trimming took 2 bases from V and 4 from J; bases not matched to a gene: 9. Per the germline V gene, CDR1 is SEHNR and CDR2 is FQNEAQ (reference sequence). The CDR3 consists of 17 residues. CDR3 coding DNA: TGTGCCAGCAGCTTACTTGGTAGCGGGAGAGCGTACAATGAGCAGTTCTTC. This translates into CASSLLGSGRAYNEQFF. The full variable domain, completed using reference TRBV7-9 and TRBJ2-1, is DTGVSQNPRHKITKRGQNVTFRCDPISEHNRLYWYRQTLGQGPEFLTYFQNEAQLEKSRLLSDRFSAERPKGSFSTLEIQRTEQGDSAMYLCASSLLGSGRAYNEQFFGPGTRLTVL.

The V and J genes are TRBV29-1 and TRBJ2-7; perhaps TRBD2 as D (5 bases). The CDR3 runs to 13 residues. Germline assignment: CDR1 SQVTM and CDR2 ANQGSEA. V was pared by 6 bases and J by 6 bases, with 18 bases between. Here the CDR3 DNA reads TGCAGCGTGGGAGCTAGGGCTCTAGGCGAGCAGTACTTC. Translated, it gives CSVGARALGEQYF.